The present T cell receptor (beta chain) was sequenced within a study of T cells in women clearing cervical HPV infection (dated by TCRdb to the late 2010s). With respect to the entire study: The cases were roughly 23 women with histologically confirmed HPV16-related CIN3 or worse, and 2 of those women had invasive cancers. Among cases, blood sampling came a median of roughly 150 days after lesion detection, with an interquartile range of roughly 80 to 220 days. Nested within Costa Rica's Guanacaste HPV Natural History Study, an exploratory proof-of-principle case-control study compared TCR repertoires across cervical HPV16 outcomes. Controls were more than 20 women whose single incident HPV16 infection cleared within 12 months without precancer or cancer developing. HLA typing was available for only a few women, so HLA type could not be excluded as a confounder. Blood from cases was collected at the visit where the lesion was first found, while blood from controls was collected once the infection could no longer be detected. Cases had a median age of approximately 35 years compared with 38 for controls, and baseline characteristics showed no significant differences between the groups. In the parent cohort, fewer than 13,000 women aged 18 or older were enrolled in Guanacaste, Costa Rica, during about 1993 to 1995 and were followed for seven years. Cases and controls were matched on year of sample collection and on age within five years. Five blinded duplicates per group were added as quality controls, giving some 60 samples: some 50 participants and some 10 replicates. General findings and caveats noted by the study authors: Significantly higher TCR repertoire richness was observed in CIN3+ cases than in controls across sequencing depths, whereas no difference in evenness was found. TRBV6-7 relative abundance was lower in cases than in controls (approximately 0.11% versus 0.16%; Bonferroni P = 0.0008). The cross-sectional design could not show whether the associations came before the infection or were a result of it, and neither effector/memory subsets nor HPV-specific T cells were isolated. Random forest classifiers that combined richness and V gene abundances separated cases from controls with an estimated AUC of less than 0.85. Because T-cell numbers per sample were unknown, differences in richness could reflect varying T-cell content rather than repertoire biology.

As regards this clone: Its cognate antigen has yet to be identified. The read finishes 3 residues shy of the CDR3 end, and the germline J gene is used to complete it.

V is clipped by 1 base and J by 0 bases, and the sequence between their germline boundaries is 7 bases long. From the germline V gene, CDR1 is SNHLY and CDR2 is FYNNEI. The CDR3 runs 15 residues from the cysteine to the phenylalanine. Only the CDR3 bases that were read are kept: 36 of them, in frame from base 1. TCR beta CDR3 regions were amplified by multiplex PCR using the immunoSEQ assay from an average of roughly 1,200 ng genomic DNA per sample. The assay corrected primer bias using a complete synthetic TCR repertoire to establish an amplification baseline. The amplicons were sequenced on the Illumina platform. The authors processed their data as follows. Sequences were error-corrected by clustering with frequency ratios and a modified nearest-neighbor algorithm and were then analyzed in the immunoSEQ Analyzer with IMGT gene definitions. At each rarefaction depth, TCR richness and evenness were averaged across 20 rarefaction repeats, and samples with fewer sequences than that depth were excluded. Wilcoxon rank sum tests with FDR correction were used to compare relative abundances of V, D and J genes between the groups. In the blinded duplicates, the intraclass correlation was nearly 96% for TCR richness and averaged about 80% across over 65 gene segments. The source is immuneACCESS, and TCRdb retained only in-frame sequences with V and J called. Part of the clones is not carried over; for the studies checked, unresolved V genes explain less than half of this, and the remainder is unexplained. That table supplies the V and J calls and clone size; D and trimming were determined from the DNA. The table kept for this sample lists tens of thousands of clones. 3% to 4% of the sample lies in the top ten.

Every participant had a single incident cervical HPV16 infection, and prevalent HPV16 infections were excluded. Cervical HPV DNA was detected with MY09/MY11 PCR, and genotyping was done by dot-blot hybridization. Approximately 16 mL of heparinized blood were centrifuged, and the buffy coat was split into aliquots, frozen at -30 degrees C, and then kept at -80 degrees C. QIAGEN kits were used to extract genomic DNA from buffy coat specimens. Sequenced sample: blood buffy coat. The chain uses TRBV2 and TRBJ2-1, with the D gene not confidently named. The origin of this receptor is a woman between 18 and 70 years old with a cervical HPV16 infection that either progressed to CIN3+ or cleared (not recorded which). CDR3 DNA (partial): TGTGCCAGCAGTGAAGTGGGCTTCTCCTACAATGAG. Its protein reads: CASSEVGFSYNE. The CDR3 as a whole reads CASSEVGFSYNEQFF. The CDR3 plus the reference TRBV2 and TRBJ2-1 genes for the other parts give the full variable domain: EPEVTQTPSHQVTQMGQEVILRCVPISNHLYFYWYRQILGQKVEFLVSFYNNEISEKSEIFDDQFSVERPDGSNFTLKIRSTKLEDSAMYFCASSEVGFSYNEQFFGPGTRLTVL.